The clone carrying this T cell receptor beta chain was counted between two and nine times. The data stem from a study of T-cell reconstitution after alpha-beta-depleted transplantation in children. The CDR3 is made up of 15 amino acids. V shed 1 base and J 0 bases; nucleotides not matched to a gene: 1. CDR1 is SGHAT and CDR2 is FQNNGV in the germline V gene. The authors prepared the TCRbeta library with unique molecular identifiers. Each CDR3 protein gets one entry after TCRdb re-called the PCR reads with MiXCR. The repertoire includes roughly 100,000 distinct CDR3 sequences, roughly 8% of them detected once, and 6.9% sits in the top ten.

V is TRBV11-2 and J is TRBJ2-7; 9 bases align to TRBD2. This receptor was obtained from a human donor who donated a stem cell graft to a child with congenital amegakaryocytic thrombocytopenia. This specimen consisted of PBMCs from the stem cell graft donor, obtained from the stem cell graft. The CDR3 DNA sequence: TGTGCCAGCAGCTTAGCTAGCGGGGACTCCTACGAGCAGTACTTC. Its translation: CASSLASGDSYEQYF.